A single sample is the source of the 17 T cell receptor beta chains below, sequenced in a study of response to subunit inactivated influenza vaccine. TCRdb itself ran the RT-PCR reads through MiXCR, one entry per CDR3 protein. The profile shows around 570,000 distinct CDR3 sequences, 7.6% of them singletons. This specimen was PBMCs from blood, taken about 23 months after vaccination. All receptors come from a man aged 50 to 75 who received an inactivated influenza vaccine.

This clonotype was seen repeatedly, ten times or more. V and J are TRBV20-1 and TRBJ1-4, with D possibly matching TRBD1 (6 bases). Trimming pared 6 bases from V and 4 bases from J, leaving 12 bases between. The CDR3 loop spans 13 amino acids. From germline, CDR1 is DFQATT and CDR2 SNEGSKA (reference sequence). CDR3 sequence reads: CSALTGINEKLFF. Here the CDR3 DNA reads TGCAGTGCCTTGACAGGAATTAATGAAAAACTGTTTTTT.

A remark on this clonotype: A junction boundary mismatches the germline segment, possibly from a read error. The chain uses TRBV20-1 and TRBJ2-2; D might be TRBD2 (5 bases). Germline CDR1 DFQATT, CDR2 SNEGSKA (reference sequence). This CDR3 contains 12 residues. The chain's CDR3 is CSAKYFTGERFF. CDR3 sequence (DNA): TGCAGTGCTAAATACTTTACCGGGGAGCGGTTTTTT.

This clonotype turned up a few times. The chain employs TRBV4-1 and TRBJ2-3, with 7 nucleotides matching TRBD2. Germline CDR1 reads MGHRA; CDR2 reads YSYEKL. The V and J ends lost 4 bases and 5 bases, in that order; junction bases with no gene match: 12. The CDR3 contains 16 residues. The CDR3: CASSPNPGGGLDTQYF. DNA for the CDR3: TGCGCCAGCAGCCCCAACCCTGGCGGGGGTTTAGATACGCAGTATTTT.

The rearrangement uses TRBV5-6 and TRBJ2-4, with D unclear. With 0 bases removed from V and 1 base from J, the gap between germline ends came to 5 bases. This CDR3 contains 14 residues. Germline loops: CDR1 SGHDT, CDR2 YYEEEE. The CDR3 region is CASSLVEAKNIQYF. Here the CDR3 DNA reads TGTGCCAGCAGCTTGGTTGAGGCCAAAAACATTCAGTACTTC.

The J gene is TRBJ2-1, the V gene TRBV7-3, with TRBD1 matching over 12 bases. This CDR3 is built from 12 residues. Unmatched junction bases numbered 1, after V lost 8 bases and J lost 8 bases. The V gene's germline CDR1 is SGHTA and CDR2 FQGTGA. CDR3 protein: CASGTGGHEQFF. DNA for the CDR3: TGTGCCAGCGGGACAGGGGGCCATGAGCAGTTCTTC. The complete variable domain, with remaining parts taken from reference TRBV7-3 and TRBJ2-1, reads GAGVSQTPSNKVTEKGKYVELRCDPISGHTALYWYRQSLGQGPEFLIYFQGTGAADDSGLPNDRFFAVRPEGSVSTLKIQRTERGDSAVYLCASGTGGHEQFFGPGTRLTVL.

This clonotype was counted ten times or more. The chain carries TRBV2 and TRBJ1-5, with a weak D call TRBD1 (5 bases). The CDR3 length is 14 residues. With 6 bases removed from V and 1 base from J, the gap between germline ends came to 10 bases. Germline V gene sequence: CDR1 SNHLY, CDR2 FYNNEI. The CDR3 loop is CASRQGWSNQPQHF. The CDR3 nucleotides are TGTGCCAGCAGGCAGGGATGGAGCAATCAGCCCCAGCATTTT.

CDR3 bases: TGTGCCAGCAGCCAACCTAGCGGGGGTCTCCGGGAAGATACGCAGTATTTT. Amino acids: CASSQPSGGLREDTQYF. V and J are TRBV4-2 and TRBJ2-3, with TRBD2 matching over 10 bases. This CDR3 region has 17 residues. The J segment lost 5 bases and the V segment lost 2 bases, leaving 10 bases of the junction unmatched. Germline V gene lookup returns CDR1 LGHNA and CDR2 YNFKEQ.

This clonotype was recorded at least ten times. The gene calls are TRBV20-1 and TRBJ2-2; a weak D match, TRBD1 (6 bases). CDR3 length: 15 residues. The germline V gene encodes CDR1 DFQATT and CDR2 SNEGSKA (reference sequence). The V end was cut by 7 bases, the J end by 3 bases, with 18 bases between. CDR3 protein: CSVKHQGIDTGELFF. The CDR3 region has the DNA TGCAGTGTGAAGCACCAGGGGATAGACACCGGGGAGCTGTTTTTT.

This clonotype has ten or more counts. The rearrangement joins TRBV11-2 to TRBJ2-5, with 7 nucleotides matching TRBD2. Trimming took 2 bases from V and 4 from J; bases not matched to a gene: 4. The CDR3 runs to 14 residues. Per the germline V gene, CDR1 is SGHAT and CDR2 is FQNNGV. The CDR3 DNA reads TGTGCCAGCAGCTTACATCGGGGGGTAGAGACCCAGTACTTC. This encodes CASSLHRGVETQYF.

This clonotype was observed many times. This chain links TRBV20-1 with TRBJ2-3, with TRBD2 matching 9 bases. This CDR3 has 15 amino acids. In germline, CDR1 is DFQATT, CDR2 SNEGSKA (reference sequence). The V and J ends lost 2 bases and 2 bases, in that order; junction bases with no gene match: 5. The chain's CDR3 is CSARSLAGYTDTQYF. The CDR3 bases are TGCAGTGCTAGAAGCCTAGCGGGGTACACAGATACGCAGTATTTT.

The table lists this clonotype with a few counts. The chain links TRBV10-3 to TRBJ2-1; D gene ambiguous. The CDR3 has 12 residues. With 4 bases removed from V and 6 bases from J, the gap between germline ends came to 7 bases. Germline V gives CDR1 ENHRY, CDR2 SYGVKD. The CDR3 DNA sequence: TGTGCCATCAGTGGCAGTACCAATGAGCAGTTCTTC. This gives the protein CAISGSTNEQFF.

This clonotype was found many times. The V and J genes are TRBV7-2 and TRBJ2-7; D possibly corresponds to TRBD1 (5 bases). Germline V gene sequence: CDR1 SGHTA, CDR2 FQGNSA. CDR3 length: 14 amino acids. Trimming removed 3 bases from V and 5 bases from J, with 14 bases in between. The CDR3 DNA follows: TGTGCCAGCAGCTTTTTTCAGGGCCCCAACGAGCAGTACTTC. Its protein is CASSFFQGPNEQYF. Full variable domain (rest looked up from reference TRBV7-2 and TRBJ2-7): GAGVSQSPSNKVTEKGKDVELRCDPISGHTALYWYRQSLGQGLEFLIYFQGNSAPDKSGLPSDRFSAERTGGSVSTLTIQRTQQEDSAVYLCASSFFQGPNEQYFGPGTRLTVT.

This clonotype was seen a handful of times. The chain joins TRBV11-2 to TRBJ2-7; 12 bases align to TRBD1. There are 19 residues in the CDR3. V lost 0 bases to trimming and J lost 5 bases; unmatched junction nucleotides: 14. Germline V CDR1 and CDR2: SGHAT, FQNNGV. CDR3 bases: TGTGCCAGCAGCTTAGATTGGCCTCCACGGGACAGGGGGCACCACGAGCAGTACTTC. This sequence encodes CASSLDWPPRDRGHHEQYF.

In its sample, this clonotype was seen a few times. The V call is TRBV6-2 or TRBV6-3, the J call TRBJ1-1; D is unresolved. This CDR3 spans 14 amino acids. Trimming shortened V by 6 bases and J by 1 base, and 12 bases separated the two germline ends. Germline CDR1 MNHEY, CDR2 SVGEGT. CDR3 DNA sequence: TGTGCCAGCAGGCCGAATAGGAGGAACACTGAAGCTTTCTTT. Translating gives CASRPNRRNTEAFF.

This clonotype was seen many times. The genes are TRBV15 and TRBJ1-3; the D is unclear. Germline CDR1 LNHNV, CDR2 YYDKDF (reference sequence). V lost 0 bases and J 2 bases, leaving 11 bases between the germline ends. The CDR3 spans 16 residues. The CDR3 DNA follows: TGTGCCACCAGCAGAGATCACAGAATCGCTGGAAACACCATATATTTT. This codes for CATSRDHRIAGNTIYF.

The V gene is TRBV28, the J gene TRBJ1-1; the D gene is possibly TRBD1 (5 bases). This CDR3 is 15 amino acids long. Trimming left V 5 bases short and J 0 bases short, with 13 bases between. Germline lookup yields CDR1 MDHEN and CDR2 SYDVKM. CDR3 amino acids: CASSKEEGMNTEAFF. The CDR3 nucleotides are TGTGCCAGCAGTAAAGAGGAGGGGATGAACACTGAAGCTTTCTTT.

This clonotype has a count of ten or more. The V and J genes are TRBV3-1 and TRBJ2-1; the match to TRBD2 covers 12 bases. Trimming at V came to 1 base and at J to 13 bases, leaving 8 bases not matched to a gene. Germline-derived CDR1 and CDR2 are LGHDT and YNNKEL (reference sequence). This CDR3 region has 15 residues. The CDR3 region is CASSQVTSGGSEQFF. CDR3 nucleotide sequence: TGTGCCAGCAGCCAAGTAACTAGCGGGGGGTCGGAACAGTTCTTC.